The T cell receptor beta chain under discussion was sequenced for a study of beta chain features in type 1 diabetes. Study findings and constraints: Within each of all four CD4+ subsets, Type 1 diabetes patients had TCRB CDR3s that were moderately but significantly shorter.

This clone was seen a handful of times. What it recognizes is unknown. It was via CD45RO/CCR7/CD25/CD127/CD95/CD27 that CD4+ naive, central memory, regulatory and stem cell-like memory cells were sorted. The CDR3 consists of 16 residues. The J segment lost 4 bases and the V segment lost 4 bases, leaving 9 bases of the junction unmatched. Germline lookup yields CDR1 SGHRS and CDR2 YFSETQ. The whole isolated RNA underwent reverse transcription, so sequencing captured expressed TCRB transcripts. Generated by immunoSEQ multiplex PCR, the TCRdb table keeps only in-frame clones and is missing some. The sample consists of hundreds of thousands of clones, over 12% of them appearing once.

The source material was naive CD4+ T cells from blood. This receptor was taken from a man between 18 and 29 years old with type 1 diabetes. The V gene is TRBV5-1, the J gene TRBJ2-3, with 10 bases aligning to TRBD1. CDR3 residues: CASSQQRTGGADTQYF. DNA for the CDR3: TGCGCCAGCAGCCAACAACGGACAGGGGGAGCAGATACGCAGTATTTT.